This paragraph reports one T cell receptor (beta chain). This sample is drawn from a study of radiation and T cells in renal cell carcinoma. V dropped 5 bases and J dropped 1; count of bases not matched to a gene: 10. There are 16 residues in the CDR3. The germline CDR1 and CDR2 sequences are SGHVS and FQNEAQ. Described time point: blood 4 weeks post-SBRT, at nephrectomy. Treatment noted: 15 Gy SBRT to primary tumor, nephrectomy 4 weeks later. The tumor was a clear cell renal cell carcinoma. The assay was immunoSEQ multiplex PCR, and TCRdb's table has in-frame clones only and misses some. The top ten hold approximately 6.9% of the sample, which has around 100,000 clones, more than 65% seen once.

The TCR sequence derives from a man aged 60 to 75 with renal cell carcinoma. The specimen comprised blood, sampled from a patient whose treatment included radiotherapy and nephrectomy. The rearrangement joins TRBV7-8 to TRBJ2-7, with TRBD2 matching 8 bases. CDR3 nucleotides: TGTGCCAGCAGCGCTAGACTAGCGCTCGGTTCCTACGAGCAGTACTTC. Translated: CASSARLALGSYEQYF.